This TCR beta chain was identified in a study of control samples from healthy donors and cancer patients. V lost 3 bases to trimming and J lost 3 bases, with 11 bases between them. This CDR3 contains 14 residues. Germline CDR1 SGHDN, CDR2 FVKESK. Sequencing used immunoSEQ multiplex PCR; TCRdb keeps in-frame clones, though not all of them. The table lists roughly 370,000 clones, around 90% of them singletons. This TCR came from a man aged 35 to 55 with head and neck cancer. J is TRBJ1-1 and V is TRBV14, with a weak D call TRBD1 (5 bases). Sequencing was done on a sample of PBMCs. The CDR3 is CASSQGLGYTEAFF. The CDR3 DNA reads TGTGCCAGCAGCCAGGGGCTAGGGTACACTGAAGCTTTCTTT.